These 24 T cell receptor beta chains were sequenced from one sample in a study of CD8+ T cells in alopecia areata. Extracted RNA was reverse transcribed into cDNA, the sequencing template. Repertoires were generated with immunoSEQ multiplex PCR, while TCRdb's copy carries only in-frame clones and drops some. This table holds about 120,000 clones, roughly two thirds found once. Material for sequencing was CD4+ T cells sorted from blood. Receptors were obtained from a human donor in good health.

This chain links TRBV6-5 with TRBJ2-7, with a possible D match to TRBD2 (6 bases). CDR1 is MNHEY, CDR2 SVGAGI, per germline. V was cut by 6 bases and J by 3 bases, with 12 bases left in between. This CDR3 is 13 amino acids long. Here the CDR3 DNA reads TGTGCCAGCAGCCGTTCGGGGGACTACGAGCAGTACTTC. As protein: CASSRSGDYEQYF.

Here the CDR3 reads CASSLIGTNNEQFF. The CDR3 DNA reads TGTGCCAGCAGCTTAATTGGGACTAACAATGAGCAGTTCTTC. The rearrangement links TRBV11-2 to TRBJ2-1; 7 positions agree with TRBD2. The CDR3 has 14 amino acids. Unmatched junction bases numbered 3, after V lost 2 bases and J lost 5 bases. Germline CDR1 SGHAT, CDR2 FQNNGV.

In DNA, the CDR3 is TGTGCCAGCAGCCTTAGCACAGATACGCAGTATTTT. Residues: CASSLSTDTQYF. V and J are TRBV11-2 and TRBJ2-3; D remains ambiguous. V lost 5 bases and J 0 bases, leaving 3 bases between the germline ends. There are 12 residues in the CDR3. CDR1 SGHAT and CDR2 FQNNGV come from the germline V gene.

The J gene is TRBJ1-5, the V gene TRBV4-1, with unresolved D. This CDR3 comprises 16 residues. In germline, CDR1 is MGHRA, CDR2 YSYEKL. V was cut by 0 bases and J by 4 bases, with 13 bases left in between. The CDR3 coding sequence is TGCGCCAGCAGCCAAGATAGGATCATGTTTAATCAGCCCCAGCATTTT. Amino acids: CASSQDRIMFNQPQHF.

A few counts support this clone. The CDR3 loop reads CATSSENLNEQYF. The CDR3 DNA sequence: TGTGCCACCAGCAGTGAAAACTTGAACGAGCAGTACTTC. The rearrangement uses TRBV15 and TRBJ2-7; D is unresolved. The CDR3 consists of 13 residues. Trimming removed 3 bases from V and 5 bases from J, with 11 bases in between. Germline lookup yields CDR1 LNHNV and CDR2 YYDKDF (reference sequence).

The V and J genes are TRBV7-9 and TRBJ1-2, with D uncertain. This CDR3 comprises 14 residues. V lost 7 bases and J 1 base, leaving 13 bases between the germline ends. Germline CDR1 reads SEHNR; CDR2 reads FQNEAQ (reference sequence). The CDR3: CASTPGSLNYGYTF. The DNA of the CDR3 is TGTGCCAGCACCCCTGGGTCTCTTAACTATGGCTACACCTTC.

In DNA form, the CDR3 reads TGCGCCAGCGGGGACGGGTCCTACGAGCAGTACTTC. Translated: CASGDGSYEQYF. J is TRBJ2-7 and V is TRBV5-1, with D perhaps TRBD1 or TRBD2 (5 bases each). Germline V gene lookup returns CDR1 SGHRS and CDR2 YFSETQ. The CDR3 spans 12 residues. V lost 7 bases and J 1 base, leaving 9 bases between the germline ends.

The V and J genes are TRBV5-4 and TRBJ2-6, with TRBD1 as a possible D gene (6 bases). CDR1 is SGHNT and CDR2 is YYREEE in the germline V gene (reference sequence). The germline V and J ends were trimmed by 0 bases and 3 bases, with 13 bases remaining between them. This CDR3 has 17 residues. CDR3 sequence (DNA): TGTGCCAGCAGCTTGGATCTTAGGGGGAATGGGGCCAACGTCCTGACTTTC. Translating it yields CASSLDLRGNGANVLTF.

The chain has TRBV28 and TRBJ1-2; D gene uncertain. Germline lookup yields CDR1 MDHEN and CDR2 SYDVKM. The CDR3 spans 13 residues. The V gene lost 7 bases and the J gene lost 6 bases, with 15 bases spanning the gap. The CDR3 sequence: CASTPRRVNGYTF. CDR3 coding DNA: TGTGCCAGCACCCCCCGGAGGGTGAATGGCTACACCTTC.

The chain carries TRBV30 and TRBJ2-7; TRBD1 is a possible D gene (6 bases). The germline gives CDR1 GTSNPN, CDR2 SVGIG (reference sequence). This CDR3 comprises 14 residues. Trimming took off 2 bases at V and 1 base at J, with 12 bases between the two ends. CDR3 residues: CAWSIIQGSYEQYF. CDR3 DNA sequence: TGTGCCTGGAGTATAATACAGGGTTCCTACGAGCAGTACTTC. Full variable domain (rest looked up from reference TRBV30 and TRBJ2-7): SQTIHQWPATLVQPVGSPLSLECTVEGTSNPNLYWYRQAAGRGLQLLFYSVGIGQISSEVPQNLSASRPQDRQFILSSKKLLLSDSGFYLCAWSIIQGSYEQYFGPGTRLTVT.

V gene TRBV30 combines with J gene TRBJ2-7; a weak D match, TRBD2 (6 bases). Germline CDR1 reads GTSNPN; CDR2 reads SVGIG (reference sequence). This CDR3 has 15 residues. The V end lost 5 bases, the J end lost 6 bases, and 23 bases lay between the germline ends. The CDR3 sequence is CAWGFSRHHGGEQYF. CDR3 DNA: TGTGCCTGGGGGTTTTCCAGGCATCACGGGGGCGAGCAGTACTTC.

CDR3 protein: CASSTGGGYTF. In nucleotides, the CDR3 is TGTGCCAGCAGCACAGGGGGTGGCTACACCTTC. The chain has TRBV11-2 and TRBJ1-2, with TRBD1 matching over 8 bases. The germline V gene has CDR1 SGHAT and CDR2 FQNNGV. Trimming at V came to 5 bases and at J to 7 bases, leaving 0 bases not matched to a gene. The CDR3 is made up of 11 amino acids.

The CDR3 region has the DNA TGTGCCAGCAGCTCACAGGGGGGGAATGAGCAGTTCTTC. The encoded protein is CASSSQGGNEQFF. The V call is TRBV7-6, the J call TRBJ2-1, with a tentative D call TRBD1 (8 bases). Germline V CDR1 and CDR2: SGHVS, FNYEAQ. V was clipped by 4 bases and J by 7 bases, with 11 bases between them. This CDR3 is 13 amino acids long.

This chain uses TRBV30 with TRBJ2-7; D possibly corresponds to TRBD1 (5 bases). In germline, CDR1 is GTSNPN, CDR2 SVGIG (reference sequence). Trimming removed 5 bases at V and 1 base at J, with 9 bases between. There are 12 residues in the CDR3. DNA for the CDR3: TGTGCCTGGGATTCAGGGTCCTACGAGCAGTACTTC. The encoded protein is CAWDSGSYEQYF.

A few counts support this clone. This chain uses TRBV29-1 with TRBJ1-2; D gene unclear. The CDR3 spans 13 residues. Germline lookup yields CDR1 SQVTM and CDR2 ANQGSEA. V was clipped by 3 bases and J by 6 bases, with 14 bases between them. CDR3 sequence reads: CSVDNDLRHGYTF. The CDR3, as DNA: TGCAGCGTTGATAACGACTTAAGGCATGGCTACACCTTC.

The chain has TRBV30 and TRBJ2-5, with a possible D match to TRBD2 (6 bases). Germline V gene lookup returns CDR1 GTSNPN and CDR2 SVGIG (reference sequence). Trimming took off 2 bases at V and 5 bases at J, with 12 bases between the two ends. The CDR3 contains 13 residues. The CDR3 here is CAWSLGGSETQYF. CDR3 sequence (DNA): TGTGCCTGGAGTCTCGGGGGTTCGGAGACCCAGTACTTC.

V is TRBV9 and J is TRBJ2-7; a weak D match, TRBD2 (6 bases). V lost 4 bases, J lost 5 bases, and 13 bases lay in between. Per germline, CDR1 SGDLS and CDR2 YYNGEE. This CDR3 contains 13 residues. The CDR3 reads CASSTDAGNEQYF. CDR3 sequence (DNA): TGTGCCAGCAGCACGGATGCGGGAAACGAGCAGTACTTC.

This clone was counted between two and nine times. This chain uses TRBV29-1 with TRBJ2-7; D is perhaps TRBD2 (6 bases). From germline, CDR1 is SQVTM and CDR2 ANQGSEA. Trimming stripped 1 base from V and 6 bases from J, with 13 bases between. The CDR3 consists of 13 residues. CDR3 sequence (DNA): TGCAGCGTTGAAGGTGCTAAGGAGGGCGAGCAGTACTTC. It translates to CSVEGAKEGEQYF.

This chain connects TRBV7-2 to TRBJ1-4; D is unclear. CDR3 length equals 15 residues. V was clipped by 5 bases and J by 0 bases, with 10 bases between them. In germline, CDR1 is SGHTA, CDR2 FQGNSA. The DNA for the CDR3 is TGTGCCAGCAGCCCGGACCCTGCAACTAATGAAAAACTGTTTTTT. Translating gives CASSPDPATNEKLFF.

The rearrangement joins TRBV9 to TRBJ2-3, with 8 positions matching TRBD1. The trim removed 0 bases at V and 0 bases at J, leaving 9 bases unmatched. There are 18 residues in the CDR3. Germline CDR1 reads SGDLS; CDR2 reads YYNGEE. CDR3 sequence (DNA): TGTGCCAGCAGCGTAGAACCCGAATACAGGGGGAGCACAGATACGCAGTATTTT. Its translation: CASSVEPEYRGSTDTQYF.

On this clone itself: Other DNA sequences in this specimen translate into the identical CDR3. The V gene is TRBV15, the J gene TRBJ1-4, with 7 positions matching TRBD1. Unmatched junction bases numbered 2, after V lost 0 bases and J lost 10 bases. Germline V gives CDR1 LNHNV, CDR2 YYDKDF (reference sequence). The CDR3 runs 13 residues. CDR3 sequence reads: CATSRDRQGKLFF. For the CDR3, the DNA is TGTGCCACCAGCAGAGACCGACAGGGAAAACTGTTTTTT.

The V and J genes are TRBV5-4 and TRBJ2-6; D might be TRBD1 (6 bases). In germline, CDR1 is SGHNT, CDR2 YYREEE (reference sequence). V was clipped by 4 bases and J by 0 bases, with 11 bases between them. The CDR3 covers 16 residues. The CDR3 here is CASSTGQLSGANVLTF. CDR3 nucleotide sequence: TGTGCCAGCAGCACAGGACAGCTCTCTGGGGCCAACGTCCTGACTTTC.

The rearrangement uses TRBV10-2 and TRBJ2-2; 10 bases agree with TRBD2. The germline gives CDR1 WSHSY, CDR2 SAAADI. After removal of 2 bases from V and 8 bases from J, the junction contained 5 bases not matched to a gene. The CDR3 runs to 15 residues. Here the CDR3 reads CASSEEASGGGELFF. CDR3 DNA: TGCGCCAGCAGTGAGGAGGCTAGCGGGGGTGGGGAGCTGTTTTTT.

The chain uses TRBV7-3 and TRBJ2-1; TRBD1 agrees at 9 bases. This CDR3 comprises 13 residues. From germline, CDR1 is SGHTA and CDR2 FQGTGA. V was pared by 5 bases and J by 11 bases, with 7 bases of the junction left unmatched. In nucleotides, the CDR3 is TGTGCCAGCAGCCCACCGGGACAGGGTAAGCAGTTCTTC. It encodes CASSPPGQGKQFF.